Listed below are T cell receptor beta chains from one sample, sequenced in a study of vaccination and CD4 T cells after COVID-19. These receptors lack a known antigen. TCRdb processed the PCR reads anew with MiXCR; each CDR3 protein has one entry. This table holds roughly 13,000 distinct CDR3 sequences, under 25% found once. The specimen sequenced was cultured CD4+ T cells from blood. Every receptor here comes from a human donor with COVID-19. Both conserved end residues are part of each CDR3. D genes are given only for firm matches. Only part of the rows carry a size: once, few, many, or a class if the clone is expanded.

>TRBJ2-6|NA|TRBV12-3/TRBV12-4|16|NA
CASSFPQGSGANVLTF
TGTGCCAGCAGTTTCCCACAGGGCTCTGGGGCCAACGTCCTGACTTTC
>TRBJ2-7|TRBD1|TRBV6-1|16|few
CASSPIGQGVSRVQYF
TGTGCCAGCAGCCCCATAGGACAGGGCGTATCCCGAGTGCAGTACTTC
>TRBJ1-5|NA|TRBV2|16|NA
CASSESGRAGNQPQHF
TGTGCCAGCAGTGAATCGGGCAGGGCTGGCAATCAGCCCCAGCATTTT
>TRBJ2-5|TRBD1|TRBV30|16|NA
CAWSPPGQGLRETQYF
TGTGCCTGGAGTCCCCCGGGACAGGGTTTGCGAGAGACCCAGTACTTC
>TRBJ1-1|NA|TRBV9|12|NA
CASSVDSGQAFF
TGTGCCAGCAGCGTAGATAGCGGGCAAGCTTTCTTT
>TRBJ1-5|NA|TRBV6-2/TRBV6-3|14|NA
CASRIQQENQPQHF
TGTGCCAGCAGGATCCAACAGGAAAATCAGCCCCAGCATTTT
>TRBJ2-5|TRBD1|TRBV19|14|NA
CASSEGQVGETQYF
TGTGCCAGTAGTGAGGGACAGGTGGGGGAGACCCAGTACTTC
>TRBJ2-3|NA|TRBV10-3|15|NA
CATTSEGYGTDTQYF
TGTGCCACAACCTCCGAGGGTTACGGCACAGATACGCAGTATTTT
>TRBJ2-1|NA|TRBV3-1|12|once
CASSQVGGEQFF
TGTGCCAGCAGCCAAGTTGGAGGTGAGCAGTTCTTC
>TRBJ1-1|NA|TRBV10-3|14|few
CAISEHKPNTEAFF
TGTGCCATCAGTGAACACAAGCCGAACACTGAAGCTTTCTTT
>TRBJ2-2|TRBD1|TRBV19|14|NA
CASGDRGYTGELFF
TGTGCCAGTGGGGACAGGGGGTACACCGGGGAGCTGTTTTTT
>TRBJ1-4|NA|TRBV20-1|11|few
CSAAGGEKLFF
TGCAGTGCGGCAGGTGGTGAAAAACTGTTTTTT
>TRBJ1-2|TRBD1|TRBV27|14|medium-sized
CASSLTGQGSGYTF
TGTGCCAGCAGTTTGACGGGACAGGGGTCTGGCTACACCTTC
>TRBJ2-1|NA|TRBV20-1|10|few
CSARWDSQFF
TGCAGTGCTAGGTGGGACTCGCAGTTCTTC
>TRBJ1-3|NA|TRBV3-1|16|NA
CASSQQGLPSGNTIYF
TGTGCCAGCAGCCAACAGGGACTCCCCTCTGGAAACACCATATATTTT
>TRBJ1-1|NA|TRBV7-2|15|few
CASSLGGLGGSEAFF
TGTGCCAGCAGCTTAGGTGGGCTGGGGGGCAGTGAAGCTTTCTTT
>TRBJ2-7|NA|TRBV20-1|10|NA
CSARGSEQYF
TGCAGTGCTAGAGGAAGCGAGCAGTACTTC
>TRBJ1-1|NA|TRBV18|15|NA
CASSPSPTGNTEAFF
TGTGCCAGCTCACCATCTCCCACAGGGAACACTGAAGCTTTCTTT
>TRBJ1-1|TRBD1|TRBV6-1|13|few
CASSRQGSEVSFF
TGTGCCAGCAGTCGACAGGGCTCGGAAGTTAGTTTCTTT
>TRBJ1-3|NA|TRBV29-1|15|once
CSAQPRDGSGNTIYF
TGCAGCGCCCAACCACGGGACGGCTCTGGAAACACCATATATTTT
>TRBJ1-3|NA|TRBV19|13|NA
CASSGSLGNTIYF
TGTGCCAGCAGTGGTTCCCTTGGAAACACCATATATTTT
>TRBJ2-2|NA|TRBV6-4|14|few
CASSMQAFTGELFF
TGTGCCAGCAGTATGCAGGCCTTCACCGGGGAGCTGTTTTTT
>TRBJ2-7|NA|TRBV10-3|12|NA
CAITGGGYEQYF
TGTGCCATCACCGGGGGAGGCTACGAGCAGTACTTC
>TRBJ2-2|TRBD1|TRBV4-3|15|few
CASSQADRGGGELFF
TGCGCCAGCAGCCAAGCCGACAGGGGCGGCGGGGAGCTGTTTTTT
>TRBJ2-5|TRBD1|TRBV19|11|few
CASRTGETQYF
TGTGCCAGTCGGACAGGGGAGACCCAGTACTTC